The 8 T cell receptor beta chains in this list originate from one sample, sequenced in a study of blood T cell repertoires in COVID-19 (dated by TCRdb to about 2020). Library preparation used the immunoSEQ multiplex PCR assay. TCRdb took this table from immuneACCESS and kept in-frame rearrangements with V and J called. Such tables lack part of the clones; where checked against another copy, unresolved V genes explain under half of the gap, and the rest is unexplained. The sample has about 25,000 clones on record, just over 85% of them singletons. About 17% of the sample belongs to the ten largest clones. Material for sequencing was peripheral blood. The receptor source for this set is a man aged 65-85 years with acute or convalescent COVID-19.

This chain joins TRBV6-2 or TRBV6-3 and TRBJ2-7, with 7 bases fitting TRBD1. J lost 7 bases, V lost 5 bases, and 8 bases had no gene match. The CDR3 is made up of 13 amino acids. Germline-derived CDR1 and CDR2 are MNHEY and SVGEGT. The CDR3 sequence: CASSPGQEREQYF. The CDR3 DNA reads TGTGCCAGCAGTCCCGGACAGGAACGGGAGCAGTACTTC.

The chain uses TRBV28 and TRBJ1-5; tentatively, D is TRBD1 (5 bases). Germline V gene sequence: CDR1 MDHEN, CDR2 SYDVKM. CDR3 length: 11 residues. V dropped 11 bases and J dropped 4 bases, with 9 bases sitting between them. The CDR3 region has the DNA TGTGCCGCGGGGGGTAATCAGCCCCAGCATTTT. Translation gives CAAGGNQPQHF.

The chain employs TRBV5-8 and TRBJ2-3; TRBD2 matches 8 bases. This CDR3 spans 14 amino acids. Germline values: CDR1 SGHTS, CDR2 YDEGEE. V shed 4 bases, J shed 1 base, and the junction held 2 bases outside the gene matches. The CDR3 coding sequence is TGTGCCAGCAGCCAGACTAGCGGCACAGATACGCAGTATTTT. Encoded protein: CASSQTSGTDTQYF. The complete variable domain, with remaining parts taken from reference TRBV5-8 and TRBJ2-3, reads EAGVTQSPTHLIKTRGQQATLRCSPISGHTSVYWYQQALGLGLQFLLWYDEGEERNRGNFPPRFSGRQFPNYSSELNVNALELEDSALYLCASSQTSGTDTQYFGPGTRLTVL.

V usage is TRBV6-2 or TRBV6-3 and J usage is TRBJ2-2, with D possibly matching TRBD2 (5 bases). Trimming took off 5 bases at V and 1 base at J, with 11 bases between the two ends. Germline CDR1 reads MNHEY; CDR2 reads SVGEGT. This CDR3 comprises 15 residues. CDR3: CASSRRAGNTGELFF. CDR3 DNA: TGTGCCAGCAGTAGGCGGGCAGGGAACACCGGGGAGCTGTTTTTT.

The chain uses TRBV7-6 and TRBJ2-5, with D tentatively TRBD2 (6 bases). Trimming removed 5 bases at V and 2 bases at J, with 21 bases between. The CDR3 covers 17 residues. The germline gives CDR1 SGHVS, CDR2 FNYEAQ. CDR3 nucleotides: TGTGCCAGCAGCCTCAGTGGGGGGTACCTACTACAAGAGACCCAGTACTTC. Translation: CASSLSGGYLLQETQYF.

The genes are TRBV5-1 and TRBJ2-7; D is perhaps TRBD1 (6 bases). The CDR3 runs to 13 residues. V was shortened by 0 bases and J by 7 bases, with 11 bases between the two germline ends. Germline V CDR1 and CDR2: SGHRS, YFSETQ. The chain's CDR3 is CASSLVGAMEQYF. CDR3 DNA sequence: TGCGCCAGCAGCTTGGTGGGGGCCATGGAGCAGTACTTC.

In nucleotides, the CDR3 is TGTGCCAGCAGCCCCGGGACTAGCGGGAGAGGTGAGCAGTTCTTC. It specifies CASSPGTSGRGEQFF. The chain combines TRBV4-2 with TRBJ2-1; 14 bases agree with TRBD2. The CDR3 runs to 15 residues. In germline, CDR1 is LGHNA, CDR2 YNFKEQ. The V and J ends lost 4 bases and 9 bases, in that order; junction bases with no gene match: 5.

V gene TRBV20-1 combines with J gene TRBJ2-3; 9 bases are a match to TRBD2. J lost 2 bases, V lost 3 bases, and 6 bases had no gene match. Germline V gene lookup returns CDR1 DFQATT and CDR2 SNEGSKA (reference sequence). The CDR3 is 15 amino acids. The CDR3 DNA reads TGCAGTGCTAGTCAAATAGCGGGGGACACAGATACGCAGTATTTT. Protein: CSASQIAGDTDTQYF.